The 4 T cell receptor beta chains listed next were all sequenced from one sample in a study of blood T cell repertoires in COVID-19. This table comes from immunoSEQ multiplex PCR, and its TCRdb copy is limited to in-frame clones, with some not included. Among under 250,000 clones, around four fifths were seen once, and the ten largest hold 7% to 10%. Specimen: peripheral blood. These receptors came from a woman between 50 and 59 years old with acute or convalescent COVID-19.

The chain is built from TRBV20-1 and TRBJ1-4; no firm D call. The germline V and J ends were trimmed by 3 bases and 0 bases, with 8 bases remaining between them. From germline, CDR1 is DFQATT and CDR2 SNEGSKA (reference sequence). The CDR3 contains 14 residues. The CDR3 DNA reads TGCAGTGCTAGTCGACAAACAACTAATGAAAAACTGTTTTTT. Protein product: CSASRQTTNEKLFF.

This clone came up once. This chain uses TRBV18 with TRBJ2-5; possibly TRBD2 for D (5 bases). Germline CDR1 reads KGHSH; CDR2 reads LQKENI. This CDR3 spans 17 amino acids. V was pared by 4 bases and J by 10 bases, with 28 bases between. CDR3 in DNA: TGTGCCAGCTCACTACTACGTCTAGTGGAGCGAAAGGGAGACCAGTACTTC. As protein: CASSLLRLVERKGDQYF.

The chain has TRBV24-1 and TRBJ2-1; 7 bases fit TRBD2. This CDR3 has 17 amino acids. CDR1 and CDR2 (germline): KGHDR, SFDVKD. Germline trimming cut 3 bases from V and 5 bases from J; bases unmatched to any gene: 12. CDR3 protein: CATSDPSGRALDNEQFF. The CDR3 coding sequence is TGTGCCACCAGTGATCCCTCGGGGAGGGCCTTGGACAATGAGCAGTTCTTC.

The chain links TRBV5-6 to TRBJ2-5; TRBD2 matches at 9 bases. Germline-derived CDR1 and CDR2 are SGHDT and YYEEEE. V gave up 0 bases and J gave up 3 bases; unmatched junction bases: 3. The CDR3 runs to 15 residues. CDR3 in amino acids: CASSLEASGKETQYF. CDR3 in DNA: TGTGCCAGCAGCTTGGAGGCTAGCGGGAAAGAGACCCAGTACTTC.